Each of the 25 T cell receptor beta chains below was sequenced from the same sample in a study of T cells after yellow fever vaccination. TCRdb ran MiXCR on the 5' RACE reads and lists one entry per CDR3 protein. This table has under 700,000 distinct CDR3 sequences, 17% appearing once. The specimen was PBMCs, collected 5 to 6 days after the first yellow fever vaccination. These TCRs come from a man younger than 35 who received the YFV17D yellow fever vaccine.

This chain links TRBV7-3 with TRBJ2-3; no clear D. Trimming pared 2 bases from V and 2 bases from J, leaving 14 bases between. Germline CDR1 and CDR2: SGHTA and FQGTGA. The CDR3 is 16 residues long. CDR3 in DNA: TGTGCCAGCAGCTTAGACGGTATTTCCCCCACAGATACGCAGTATTTT. Protein sequence: CASSLDGISPTDTQYF.

The CDR3 DNA reads TGTGCCAGCAGCTCGTACAGGGGTACGGACACTGAAGCTTTCTTT. Translated, it gives CASSSYRGTDTEAFF. The chain joins TRBV7-2 to TRBJ1-1; TRBD1 agrees at 7 bases. This CDR3 comprises 15 residues. The ends lost 4 bases at V and 3 bases at J; junction bases unmatched: 8. Germline assignment: CDR1 SGHTA and CDR2 FQGNSA.

This chain connects TRBV4-1 to TRBJ2-1, with TRBD2 as a possible D gene (6 bases). The length of the CDR3 is 19 residues. Between the trimmed V and J ends, which lost 2 bases and 5 bases, there was a span of 25 bases. From germline, CDR1 is MGHRA and CDR2 YSYEKL. CDR3 protein: CASSQLVRGTGTLDNEQFF. CDR3 in DNA: TGCGCCAGCAGCCAACTCGTACGTGGAACCGGGACTCTGGACAATGAGCAGTTCTTC.

This clonotype was seen a handful of times. V gene TRBV18 combines with J gene TRBJ1-5; D not certain. Trimming left V 5 bases short and J 1 base short, with 12 bases between. From germline, CDR1 is KGHSH and CDR2 LQKENI. The CDR3 consists of 15 residues. The CDR3 sequence is CASSYGSGSNQPQHF. CDR3 coding DNA: TGTGCCAGCTCATACGGGAGTGGGAGCAATCAGCCCCAGCATTTT.

This chain uses TRBV9 with TRBJ1-4, with 7 bases identical to TRBD1. This CDR3 is 15 amino acids long. Germline V lookup: CDR1 SGDLS, CDR2 YYNGEE. V was clipped by 0 bases and J by 2 bases; unmatched bases: 1. The CDR3 coding sequence is TGTGCCAGCAGCGTAGAGGGACAGACTAATGAAAAACTGTTTTTT. It specifies CASSVEGQTNEKLFF.

CDR3 coding DNA: TGTGCCAGCACCCCGGCGGCTAGCGGGGAATACGAGCAGTACTTC. This encodes CASTPAASGEYEQYF. This chain links TRBV6-1 with TRBJ2-7, with 9 bases matching TRBD2. This CDR3 contains 15 residues. V lost 7 bases, J lost 4 bases, and 11 bases stayed unmatched. CDR1 and CDR2 (germline): MNHNS, SASEGT.

Concerning this clonotype itself: One junction end does not reproduce the germline sequence, and a read error may be involved. The chain links TRBV7-2 to TRBJ2-4; 8 positions agree with TRBD2. Germline lookup yields CDR1 SGHTA and CDR2 FQGNSA. There are 15 residues in the CDR3. The CDR3 protein is CASSLIRGGLLKHHF. The CDR3 DNA is TGTGCCAGCAGTTTAATCCGGGGGGGCCTATTGAAGCACCACTTC.

This clonotype has ten or more counts. V is TRBV7-9 and J is TRBJ1-1; D is unresolved. Between the trimmed V and J ends, which lost 2 bases and 4 bases, there was a span of 5 bases. Germline values: CDR1 SEHNR, CDR2 FQNEAQ (reference sequence). This CDR3 comprises 12 residues. The chain's CDR3 is CASSLQATEAFF. The CDR3 nucleotides are TGTGCCAGCAGCTTACAGGCCACTGAAGCTTTCTTT. The entire variable domain, with the rest obtained from reference TRBV7-9 and TRBJ1-1, is as follows: DTGVSQNPRHKITKRGQNVTFRCDPISEHNRLYWYRQTLGQGPEFLTYFQNEAQLEKSRLLSDRFSAERPKGSFSTLEIQRTEQGDSAMYLCASSLQATEAFFGQGTRLTVV.

This clonotype has a handful of counts. This chain joins TRBV5-1 and TRBJ2-3; D unclear. The CDR3 runs 15 residues. V lost 1 base to trimming and J lost 0 bases, with 9 bases between them. Per the germline V gene, CDR1 is SGHRS and CDR2 is YFSETQ. The CDR3 protein is CASSLPATSTDTQYF. The CDR3 nucleotides read TGCGCCAGCAGCTTGCCGGCGACTAGCACAGATACGCAGTATTTT.

The chain joins TRBV25-1 to TRBJ2-6; 8 positions agree with TRBD1. With V trimmed by 5 bases and J by 2 bases, 8 bases remained unmatched. Looked up from germline, CDR1 is MGHDK and CDR2 is SYGVNS. This CDR3 is built from 17 residues. This chain's CDR3 is CASSTLDRAAGANVLTF. CDR3 DNA sequence: TGTGCCAGCAGTACCTTGGACAGGGCGGCTGGGGCCAACGTCCTGACTTTC.

Only a few counts were recorded for this clonotype. The V and J genes are TRBV29-1 and TRBJ2-3; D gene unclear. CDR1 SQVTM and CDR2 ANQGSEA come from the germline V gene. Trimming stripped 2 bases from V and 0 bases from J, with 6 bases between. The CDR3 loop spans 13 amino acids. The CDR3 region is CSVETSSTDTQYF. The CDR3 DNA sequence: TGCAGCGTTGAAACCAGTAGCACAGATACGCAGTATTTT.

The chain links TRBV20-1 to TRBJ1-1, with D possibly matching TRBD1 (5 bases). Germline CDR1 DFQATT, CDR2 SNEGSKA (reference sequence). V lost 5 bases and J lost 6, with 13 bases in between. The CDR3 covers 12 residues. Here the CDR3 DNA reads TGCAGTGCTGGGGGATCCGGGGCTGAAGCTTTCTTT. Translated: CSAGGSGAEAFF.

The chain couples TRBV3-1 to TRBJ2-7, with 7 bases identical to TRBD1. J lost 2 bases, V lost 3 bases, and 7 bases had no gene match. Germline CDR1 LGHDT, CDR2 YNNKEL (reference sequence). The CDR3 has 15 residues. Written as DNA, the CDR3 is TGTGCCAGCAGCCAGAATAGGGGGCCAGCCTACGAGCAGTACGTC. This translates into CASSQNRGPAYEQYV.

A note on this clonotype: Being one base from a much bigger clone, this may be a read error. The genes are TRBV5-1 and TRBJ2-1; TRBD2 might be the D (6 bases). Germline CDR1 is SGHRS and CDR2 is YFSETQ. The CDR3 contains 17 residues. Trimming cost V 5 bases and J 1 base, with 19 bases left between them. The CDR3 DNA follows: TGCGCCAGCAGTCCCTCTAGCGCCGGTACGTCCTACAATGAGCAGTTCTTC. Encoded protein: CASSPSSAGTSYNEQFF. The full variable domain, in which reference TRBV5-1 and TRBJ2-1 provide the parts outside the CDR3, is KAGVTQTPRYLIKTRGQQVTLSCSPISGHRSVSWYQQTPGQGLQFLFEYFSETQRNKGNFPGRFSGRQFSNSRSEMNVSTLELGDSALYLCASSPSSAGTSYNEQFFGPGTRLTVL.

A few counts support this clonotype. V and J are TRBV5-6 and TRBJ2-7; D is ambiguous. The CDR3 totals 13 residues. Germline values: CDR1 SGHDT, CDR2 YYEEEE. Trimming left V 2 bases short and J 3 bases short, with 9 bases between. CDR3 nucleotides: TGTGCCAGCAGCTTCTTTCAGCTCTACGAGCAGTACTTC. Its protein product is CASSFFQLYEQYF.

This clonotype was counted a few times. V usage is TRBV20-1 and J usage is TRBJ1-6; 9 bases are a match to TRBD1. With 0 bases clipped from V and 12 bases from J, the junction kept 9 bases outside the gene matches. The germline gives CDR1 DFQATT, CDR2 SNEGSKA (reference sequence). The CDR3 is made up of 15 amino acids. The CDR3 sequence is CSARDSTGGSEPLHF. In nucleotides, the CDR3 is TGCAGTGCTAGAGATAGCACAGGGGGCAGTGAACCCCTCCACTTT.

The J gene is TRBJ2-5, the V gene TRBV5-6; TRBD1 aligns across 12 bases. CDR1 SGHDT and CDR2 YYEEEE come from the germline V gene. This CDR3 region has 15 residues. J was trimmed by 4 bases and V by 3 bases; bases with no gene match: 4. The CDR3 region has the DNA TGTGCCAGCAGCTGGCTGGGACAGGGGGCAGAGACCCAGTACTTC. Translation: CASSWLGQGAETQYF.

This clonotype turned up a few times. This rearrangement joins TRBV12-3 or TRBV12-4 to TRBJ2-3; the D gene is possibly TRBD2 (6 bases). The CDR3 contains 14 residues. Trimming shortened V by 6 bases and J by 4 bases, and 14 bases separated the two germline ends. In DNA form, the CDR3 reads TGTGCCAGCAGCCCCGGGGGTTTTGCAGATACGCAGTATTTT. Translating gives CASSPGGFADTQYF.

In this sample, this clonotype turned up a few times. The conserved phenylalanine or tryptophan normally closing the CDR3 is absent here, so this likely arose from a read error. The DNA is left out, because the CDR3 cannot be placed on it with certainty; the CDR3 is given as TCRdb lists it. The gene calls are TRBV6-1 and TRBJ2-3. Counting both end residues, the CDR3 totals 11 amino acids. In germline, CDR1 is MNHNS, CDR2 SASEGT. The CDR3 loop reads CASSDAGISIL.

The genes are TRBV5-4 and TRBJ2-1; the D call may be TRBD1 or TRBD2 (5 bases each). V lost 6 bases, J lost 6 bases, and 22 bases lay in between. Germline assignment: CDR1 SGHNT and CDR2 YYREEE (reference sequence). The CDR3 totals 16 residues. CDR3 sequence reads: CASNPVGLADLNEQFF. The CDR3 DNA reads TGTGCCAGCAATCCGGTGGGGCTAGCAGACCTCAATGAGCAGTTCTTC.

This clonotype was counted a few times. The V gene is TRBV7-3, the J gene TRBJ2-2; no clear D. The CDR3 runs to 16 residues. Germline V lookup: CDR1 SGHTA, CDR2 FQGTGA. Trimming took off 0 bases at V and 1 base at J, with 9 bases between the two ends. CDR3 in amino acids: CASSLTVVGNTGELFF. The CDR3 DNA follows: TGTGCCAGCAGCTTAACGGTAGTCGGGAACACCGGGGAGCTGTTTTTT.

The rearrangement links TRBV3-1 to TRBJ1-1, with D perhaps matching TRBD1 (6 bases). CDR1 LGHDT and CDR2 YNNKEL come from the germline V gene (reference sequence). The CDR3 extends over 12 amino acids. V dropped 1 base and J dropped 10 bases, with 10 bases sitting between them. The CDR3 spells CASSQGGRGAFF. CDR3 sequence (DNA): TGTGCCAGCAGCCAAGGGGGGCGCGGAGCTTTCTTT.

V gene TRBV4-2 combines with J gene TRBJ1-1; D gene unclear. Trimming removed 0 bases from V and 5 bases from J, with 13 bases in between. Per germline, CDR1 LGHNA and CDR2 YNFKEQ. The CDR3 totals 15 residues. The DNA of the CDR3 is TGTGCCAGCAGCCAAGATACGGGTACGGTTACTGAAGCTTTCTTT. The encoded protein is CASSQDTGTVTEAFF.

The chain joins TRBV10-3 to TRBJ1-2; D unclear. CDR1 is ENHRY and CDR2 is SYGVKD in the germline V gene. The CDR3 covers 12 residues. Trimming left V 2 bases short and J 5 bases short, with 6 bases between. CDR3 nucleotides: TGTGCCATCAGTGAGCGAGGTTATGGCTACACCTTC. It encodes CAISERGYGYTF.

This clonotype was seen more than once but under ten times. V gene TRBV12-3 or TRBV12-4 combines with J gene TRBJ1-1; D call uncertain. V was pared by 4 bases and J by 0 bases, with 6 bases between. CDR3 length: 13 amino acids. CDR3 in DNA: TGTGCCAGCAGTTACAAGGTGAACACTGAAGCTTTCTTT. Encoded protein: CASSYKVNTEAFF.